This note documents a single T cell receptor (beta chain) sequence. This entry is derived from a study of blood T cell repertoires in COVID-19. Study information: Sites across the United States, Italy and Spain contributed samples from acute and convalescent COVID-19. From T cells, B-cell-depleted T cells, or PBMCs came the material, which was cDNA or gDNA.

How the authors handled the data: Quantification of nucleated cells was approximated via reference gene primer amplification. The data were produced by immunoSEQ multiplex PCR, yet TCRdb's version contains in-frame clones alone and is incomplete. V, J and clone size were drawn from that table, and D and trimming were deduced from the DNA. The sample lists some 70,000 clones, around 86% occurring once. This TCR was sampled from a man aged 50-59 years with active COVID-19. The sequenced sample consisted of peripheral blood.

CDR3 residues: CASSYSKVTGGAGQPQHF. CDR3 nucleotides: TGTGCCAGCAGTTACTCGAAGGTCACAGGGGGCGCGGGGCAGCCCCAGCATTTT. J is TRBJ1-5 and V is TRBV6-2 or TRBV6-3, with 9 bases identical to TRBD1. The V gene's germline CDR1 is MNHEY and CDR2 SVGEGT. This CDR3 has 18 residues. The V and J ends lost 0 bases and 7 bases, in that order; junction bases with no gene match: 13.